This is a list of T cell receptor beta chains from one sample in a study of technical replicates of blood from several donors. Data came from immunoSEQ multiplex PCR; TCRdb stores just in-frame clones and leaves some out. Of 65,000 to 70,000 clones listed, 88% are singletons. Sequenced sample: PBMCs. These receptors were collected from a human donor in good health. Some clones in this sample may be carry-over from other donors' samples. CDR3s include the opening cysteine and the closing phenylalanine or tryptophan. The D gene is left open where the match is weak. The size field is filled for only some rows; it gives once, few, many or a size class.

d_gene | j_gene | abundance | v_gene | CDR3nt | CDR3aa
- | TRBJ1-1 | - | TRBV4-1 | TGCGCCAGCAGCCGAGCAAAGGGCGGGCACACTGAAGCTTTCTTT | CASSRAKGGHTEAFF
TRBD2 | TRBJ2-3 | - | TRBV6-7 | TGTGCCAGCAGTTACTATGGGACTACAGTTAGCACAGATACGCAGTATTTT | CASSYYGTTVSTDTQYF
- | TRBJ2-2 | - | TRBV30 | TGTGCCTGGATGACAGGAGGAAACACCGGGGAGCTGTTTTTT | CAWMTGGNTGELFF
TRBD2 | TRBJ2-7 | - | TRBV5-1 | TGCGCCAGCAGCTTGGCTGGGACTAGGGACTACGAGCAGTACTTC | CASSLAGTRDYEQYF
TRBD1 | TRBJ2-5 | - | TRBV7-7 | TGTGCCACCAGGACAGGGCCAGGGGAGACCCAGTACTTC | CATRTGPGETQYF
- | TRBJ2-1 | - | TRBV4-1 | TGCGCCAGCAGCCAAGATAAAGCCAGGCAATACAATGAGCAGTTCTTC | CASSQDKARQYNEQFF
- | TRBJ2-2 | - | TRBV19 | TGTGCCAGTAGTGGTCAGCAGGAAACCGGGGAGCTGTTTTTT | CASSGQQETGELFF
- | TRBJ1-2 | - | TRBV5-6 | TGTGCCAGCAGCCTGGGGTCGACCGGGGTAGATGGCTACACCTTC | CASSLGSTGVDGYTF
- | TRBJ2-1 | - | TRBV14 | TGTGCCAGCAGCGCTTATACTGTAGCCTACAATGAGCAGTTCTTC | CASSAYTVAYNEQFF
- | TRBJ2-3 | - | TRBV7-8 | TGTGCCAGCAGCTTAGTGTGGGGGCCAGGTGGAGATACGCAGTATTTT | CASSLVWGPGGDTQYF
- | TRBJ2-1 | - | TRBV4-1 | TGCGCCAGCAGCCCTGAAGGGGTGACAAGCTCCTACAATGAGCAGTTCTTC | CASSPEGVTSSYNEQFF
- | TRBJ1-5 | - | TRBV7-9 | TGTGCCAGCAGCTTAAGCGGCAATCAGCCCCAGCATTTT | CASSLSGNQPQHF
TRBD2 | TRBJ2-5 | - | TRBV6-5 | TGTGCCAGCAGTTACCTCGCGGGAGGGGGAGGAGAGACCCAGTACTTC | CASSYLAGGGGETQYF
TRBD1 | TRBJ1-2 | - | TRBV29-1 | TGCAGCGTAACAGGGGCCTATGGCTACACCTTC | CSVTGAYGYTF
- | TRBJ1-2 | - | TRBV19 | TGTGCCAGTAGCGCTAATCGACAGTTTAACTATGGCTACACCTTC | CASSANRQFNYGYTF
TRBD2 | TRBJ2-5 | - | TRBV27 | TGTGCCAGCAGTTTATCGGTAGCGGGGGTTTCAGAGACCCAGTACTTC | CASSLSVAGVSETQYF
- | TRBJ2-2 | many | TRBV7-3 | TGTGCCAGCAGCTCAAAACCGAGCAGGGCGAGGACCGGGGAGCTGTTTTTT | CASSSKPSRARTGELFF
- | TRBJ1-4 | - | TRBV27 | TGTGCCAGCAGTTCAACAGGAGAAGAAAAACTGTTTTTT | CASSSTGEEKLFF
- | TRBJ2-3 | - | TRBV29-1 | TGCAGCGTTTCCCGCGGGGCCCCAGATACGCAGTATTTT | CSVSRGAPDTQYF
- | TRBJ1-2 | - | TRBV30 | TGTGCCTGGAGTGTACACTCGACGGGAGGAAGGTATGGCTACACCTTC | CAWSVHSTGGRYGYTF
TRBD1 | TRBJ2-5 | - | TRBV7-6 | TGTGCCAGCAGCTTAGTGGCGGGACAGGGGGAGACCCAGTACTTC | CASSLVAGQGETQYF
- | TRBJ2-4 | - | TRBV6-6 | TGTGCCAGCAGTTGGATATCCGGAGGCAAAAACATTCAGTACTTC | CASSWISGGKNIQYF
TRBD2 | TRBJ2-1 | - | TRBV27 | TGTGCCAGCGGCCTCCTTGCGGGGGGAAATGAGCAGTTCTTC | CASGLLAGGNEQFF
TRBD1 | TRBJ2-5 | - | TRBV18 | TGTGCCAGCTCACCACCCGGGGACAGGGGGTCAGAGACCCAGTACTTC | CASSPPGDRGSETQYF
- | TRBJ1-5 | - | TRBV10-3 | TGTGCCATCAGTGAGTCCGCAGGCCTGGGCAATCAGCCCCAGCATTTT | CAISESAGLGNQPQHF
TRBD2 | TRBJ2-7 | - | TRBV5-6 | TGTGCCAGCAGCGTGGGACTAGGGGACGAGCAGTACTTC | CASSVGLGDEQYF
TRBD2 | TRBJ2-7 | - | TRBV7-2 | TGTGCCAGCAGCTTAATCGGTTTACGCTCCGGGGGGAACTACGCTGAGCAGTACTTC | CASSLIGLRSGGNYAEQYF
- | TRBJ2-1 | - | TRBV4-1 | TGCGCCAGCAGCCAAGATTCGGGTCCCGGACTTTACAATGAGCAGTTCTTC | CASSQDSGPGLYNEQFF
TRBD2 | TRBJ2-5 | - | TRBV5-1 | TGCGCCAGCAGCTCGGGACTAGCGGAGACCCAGTACTTC | CASSSGLAETQYF
TRBD2 | TRBJ2-2 | - | TRBV7-2 | TGTGCCAGCAGCCCGACTAGCGGAGCGAACACCGGGGAGCTGTTTTTT | CASSPTSGANTGELFF
TRBD2 | TRBJ2-3 | - | TRBV7-2 | TGTGCCAGCAGCGGAGAGACGGGAGGGGGCACAGATACGCAGTATTTT | CASSGETGGGTDTQYF
- | TRBJ2-3 | - | TRBV30 | TGTGCCTGGAGTGTACCCGGGAGCACAGATACGCAGTATTTT | CAWSVPGSTDTQYF